The 26 T cell receptor beta chains in this list originate from one sample, sequenced in a study of OX40 agonist ivuxolimab in advanced cancers. This table comes from immunoSEQ multiplex PCR, and its TCRdb copy is limited to in-frame clones, with some not included. The data hold about 55,000 clones, with more than 70% observed a single time. The sequenced sample was CD4+ or CD8+ T cells sorted from blood, obtained in a trial of the OX40 agonist ivuxolimab. The source is an adult with an advanced solid tumor such as melanoma, head and neck, liver or kidney cancer.

The J gene is TRBJ1-1, the V gene TRBV5-5, with D uncertain. V was cut by 2 bases and J by 6 bases, with 20 bases left in between. Germline V gene sequence: CDR1 SGHKS, CDR2 YYEKEE (reference sequence). The CDR3 runs to 16 residues. The CDR3 loop reads CASSLIMPGLKAEAFF. CDR3 nucleotides: TGTGCCAGCAGCTTAATAATGCCTGGGCTCAAGGCTGAAGCTTTCTTT.

This clone has a handful of counts. The chain links TRBV6-8 to TRBJ1-2; D is unclear. The CDR3 is made up of 10 amino acids. V lost 5 bases and J 5 bases, leaving 3 bases between the germline ends. Per the germline V gene, CDR1 is MNHGY and CDR2 is SAAAGT. CDR3 sequence: CASSGYGYTF. Written as DNA, the CDR3 is TGTGCCAGCAGTGGGTATGGCTACACCTTC.

The V gene is TRBV5-1, the J gene TRBJ2-1; 9 bases agree with TRBD1. The CDR3 contains 15 residues. CDR1 SGHRS and CDR2 YFSETQ come from the germline V gene. The ends lost 0 bases at V and 5 bases at J; junction bases unmatched: 3. As DNA, the CDR3 is TGCGCCAGCAGCTTGGAAGGGACAGGGCACAATGAGCAGTTCTTC. Residues: CASSLEGTGHNEQFF.

This chain links TRBV5-6 with TRBJ2-1; TRBD2 matches at 13 bases. The junction had 8 bases not matched to a gene; V was cut back by 4 bases and J by 4 bases. Germline V gene sequence: CDR1 SGHDT, CDR2 YYEEEE. The CDR3 is made up of 17 amino acids. This CDR3 reads CASSKGLAGARYNEQFF. CDR3 nucleotides: TGTGCCAGCAGCAAAGGACTAGCGGGAGCTAGATACAATGAGCAGTTCTTC.

This clone was detected once. V is TRBV4-2 and J is TRBJ2-3; TRBD2 might be the D (5 bases). The ends were cut back, 0 bases at V and 0 bases at J, with 7 bases in the middle. The V gene's germline CDR1 is LGHNA and CDR2 YNFKEQ. There are 15 residues in the CDR3. CDR3 in DNA: TGTGCCAGCAGCCAAGATCGGACTAGCACAGATACGCAGTATTTT. Amino acids: CASSQDRTSTDTQYF.

Only one count was recorded for this clone. V gene TRBV7-2 combines with J gene TRBJ2-2, with 8 bases lining up with TRBD1. Germline trimming cut 5 bases from V and 0 bases from J; bases unmatched to any gene: 5. The CDR3 totals 16 residues. Germline V lookup: CDR1 SGHTA, CDR2 FQGNSA. CDR3 amino acids: CASSLRRGPNTGELFF. CDR3 DNA sequence: TGTGCCAGCAGCCTCCGCAGGGGGCCGAACACCGGGGAGCTGTTTTTT.

The chain links TRBV7-8 to TRBJ2-3; 14 bases are shared with TRBD2. With 0 bases clipped from V and 4 bases from J, the junction kept 9 bases outside the gene matches. This CDR3 is built from 19 residues. CDR1 and CDR2 (germline): SGHVS, FQNEAQ. The CDR3 DNA reads TGTGCCAGCAGCTTAGCGCGGACTAGCGGGAGGACTGTGCCAGATACGCAGTATTTT. Its translation: CASSLARTSGRTVPDTQYF.

This sequence joins TRBV18 and TRBJ1-1, with unresolved D. CDR1 and CDR2 (germline): KGHSH, LQKENI. V was trimmed by 2 bases and J by 0 bases, leaving 13 bases between them. This CDR3 region has 16 residues. CDR3 in DNA: TGTGCCAGCTCACCATTGAAGAACCCAATGAACACTGAAGCTTTCTTT. Protein sequence: CASSPLKNPMNTEAFF.

The V gene is TRBV7-2, the J gene TRBJ2-3; D gene uncertain. Germline V gene data show CDR1 as SGHTA and CDR2 as FQGNSA. CDR3 size: 19 residues. V gave up 2 bases and J gave up 1 base, with 22 bases separating them. In DNA form, the CDR3 reads TGTGCCAGCAGCTTACCCTACCCACCCGATGAGCTCCGCACAGATACGCAGTATTTT. Translating it yields CASSLPYPPDELRTDTQYF.

This clone appeared a few times. This sequence joins TRBV27 and TRBJ2-7; 12 nucleotides align to TRBD2. This CDR3 contains 14 residues. Germline loops: CDR1 MNHEY, CDR2 SMNVEV (reference sequence). V dropped 5 bases and J dropped 5; count of bases not matched to a gene: 4. The DNA of the CDR3 is TGTGCCAGCAGTGAACTAGCGGGAGGCCACGAGCAGTACTTC. This sequence encodes CASSELAGGHEQYF.

Only a few counts were recorded for this clone. This chain uses TRBV28 with TRBJ2-1; TRBD2 agrees at 12 bases. Germline V gives CDR1 MDHEN, CDR2 SYDVKM. This CDR3 has 15 residues. The V segment lost 3 bases and the J segment 7 bases; nucleotides outside the gene matches: 4. The CDR3 DNA sequence: TGTGCCAGCAGTTTTTCGACTAGCGGGAGTAATGAGCAGTTCTTC. It encodes CASSFSTSGSNEQFF.

A single count supports this clone. V gene TRBV5-5 combines with J gene TRBJ1-2; the D is unclear. The CDR3 contains 16 residues. Trimming cost V 4 bases and J 1 base, with 17 bases left between them. Germline assignment: CDR1 SGHKS and CDR2 YYEKEE (reference sequence). CDR3 amino acids: CASSSLFSRLNYGYTF. DNA of the CDR3: TGTGCCAGCAGCAGTCTGTTCAGTAGGCTTAACTATGGCTACACCTTC.

In its sample, this clone was seen once. The chain employs TRBV19 and TRBJ1-1; perhaps TRBD1 as D (5 bases). Germline V CDR1 and CDR2: LNHDA, SQIVND (reference sequence). This CDR3 region has 14 residues. Trimming stripped 2 bases from V and 8 bases from J, with 15 bases between. CDR3 nucleotides: TGTGCCAGTAGTATACGCGCCGGGGGGGAGGAAGCTTTCTTT. It encodes CASSIRAGGEEAFF.

With regard to this clone: This may be a read error, as it is one base from a much larger clone. J is TRBJ2-3 and V is TRBV9, with D perhaps TRBD1 (5 bases). This CDR3 spans 14 amino acids. V was trimmed by 4 bases and J by 1 base, leaving 10 bases between them. CDR1 and CDR2 (germline): SGDLS, YYNGEE. The DNA of the CDR3 is TGTGCCAGCAGCTGGATGACAGGCACAGATACGCAGTATTTT. It encodes CASSWMTGTDTQYF.

The chain joins TRBV20-1 to TRBJ2-7, with D possibly being TRBD2 (5 bases). This CDR3 contains 11 residues. Germline-derived CDR1 and CDR2 are DFQATT and SNEGSKA (reference sequence). Trimming took 6 bases from V and 4 from J, leaving 10 bases between them. CDR3 residues: CSAFSGYEQYF. CDR3 bases: TGCAGTGCCTTCTCGGGATACGAGCAGTACTTC.

This rearrangement joins TRBV29-1 to TRBJ2-5; possible D gene TRBD1, 5 bases. CDR1 SQVTM and CDR2 ANQGSEA come from the germline V gene. V dropped 5 bases and J dropped 4 bases, with 11 bases sitting between them. The CDR3 spans 12 residues. The CDR3 DNA reads TGCAGCGTTAAAGGGGATGGAGAGACCCAGTACTTC. It yields the protein CSVKGDGETQYF.

The chain uses TRBV7-9 and TRBJ2-3; D is uncertain. The CDR3 runs to 14 residues. Trimming pared 4 bases from V and 4 bases from J, leaving 12 bases between. Germline V gives CDR1 SEHNR, CDR2 FQNEAQ (reference sequence). CDR3 region: CASSYGSASDTQYF. Here the CDR3 DNA reads TGTGCCAGCAGCTATGGTTCGGCGTCAGATACGCAGTATTTT.

This clone was picked up a small number of times. The chain employs TRBV5-1 and TRBJ1-1; 9 bases match TRBD1. CDR1 SGHRS and CDR2 YFSETQ come from the germline V gene. V was pared by 2 bases and J by 0 bases, with 5 bases of the junction left unmatched. This CDR3 region has 16 residues. The CDR3 DNA sequence: TGCGCCAGCAGCTTCGGAACAGGGGGCATGAACACTGAAGCTTTCTTT. Its translation: CASSFGTGGMNTEAFF.

Only a few counts were recorded for this clone. The gene calls are TRBV13 and TRBJ2-7; D assignment may be TRBD1 or TRBD2 (5 bases each). Germline V lookup: CDR1 PRHDT, CDR2 FYEKMQ (reference sequence). Trimming pared 2 bases from V and 5 bases from J, leaving 7 bases between. The CDR3 is 12 amino acids. The CDR3 coding sequence is TGTGCCAGCAGCTTACGAGGGGACGAGCAGTACTTC. It specifies CASSLRGDEQYF. The variable domain in full, completed from reference TRBV13 and TRBJ2-7, reads AAGVIQSPRHLIKEKRETATLKCYPIPRHDTVYWYQQGPGQDPQFLISFYEKMQSDKGSIPDRFSAQQFSDYHSELNMSSLELGDSALYFCASSLRGDEQYFGPGTRLTVT.

The CDR3 DNA sequence: TGTGCCAGCAGTTTATCACAGGGGGAAACTGGAAACACCATATATTTT. Translated, it gives CASSLSQGETGNTIYF. J is TRBJ1-3 and V is TRBV27, with 8 bases matching TRBD1. The CDR3 is 16 amino acids. Germline CDR1 and CDR2: MNHEY and SMNVEV (reference sequence). Trimming removed 0 bases from V and 2 bases from J; junction bases left unmatched: 3.

This clone was seen once. The J gene is TRBJ1-1, the V gene TRBV11-2; a weak D match, TRBD1 (5 bases). Germline lookup yields CDR1 SGHAT and CDR2 FQNNGV. V gave up 1 base and J gave up 0 bases, with 6 bases separating them. There are 14 residues in the CDR3. The CDR3, as DNA: TGTGCCAGCAGCTTAGCAGGGTTGAACACTGAAGCTTTCTTT. Translation gives CASSLAGLNTEAFF.

V is TRBV10-3 and J is TRBJ1-5; possible D gene TRBD1, 5 bases. V lost 10 bases and J lost 3, with 19 bases in between. The CDR3 loop spans 15 amino acids. Germline V gives CDR1 ENHRY, CDR2 SYGVKD. Here the CDR3 reads CATRGASSLNQPQHF. In nucleotides, the CDR3 is TGTGCCACCCGAGGGGCTTCAAGTCTCAATCAGCCCCAGCATTTT.

The rearrangement uses TRBV5-6 and TRBJ2-3, with 14 positions matching TRBD2. Germline V lookup: CDR1 SGHDT, CDR2 YYEEEE. This CDR3 contains 16 residues. Unmatched junction bases numbered 6, after V lost 4 bases and J lost 5 bases. The CDR3 nucleotides read TGTGCCAGCAGCGGGGGGACTAGCGGGAGACTAGATACGCAGTATTTT. Translated, it gives CASSGGTSGRLDTQYF.

By share, this clone ranks as medium-sized. J is TRBJ1-5 and V is TRBV28; a possible D gene is TRBD1 (5 bases). The CDR3 consists of 17 residues. The germline V gene encodes CDR1 MDHEN and CDR2 SYDVKM. Trimming left V 5 bases short and J 5 bases short, with 22 bases between. CDR3 loop: CASSPGTATVGDQPQHF. In DNA form, the CDR3 reads TGTGCCAGCAGTCCTGGGACGGCAACCGTGGGGGATCAGCCCCAGCATTTT. The full variable domain, in which reference TRBV28 and TRBJ1-5 provide the parts outside the CDR3, is DVKVTQSSRYLVKRTGEKVFLECVQDMDHENMFWYRQDPGLGLRLIYFSYDVKMKEKGDIPEGYSVSREKKERFSLILESASTNQTSMYLCASSPGTATVGDQPQHFGDGTRLSIL.

This rearrangement joins TRBV18 to TRBJ2-2; tentatively, D is TRBD2 (6 bases). CDR1 and CDR2 (germline): KGHSH, LQKENI. V shed 5 bases and J shed 5 bases, with 15 bases lying between them. The CDR3 runs 15 residues. The DNA of the CDR3 is TGTGCCAGCTCAGAAGCGGGCTCGGGAACCGGGGAGCTGTTTTTT. Protein sequence: CASSEAGSGTGELFF.

The rearrangement links TRBV7-8 to TRBJ1-1, with a tentative D call TRBD1 (6 bases). V was cut by 1 base and J by 4 bases, with 10 bases left in between. The CDR3 runs to 14 residues. CDR1 is SGHVS, CDR2 FQNEAQ, per germline. CDR3 sequence (DNA): TGTGCCAGCAGCTTAGTGGGGGGCCCCACTGAAGCTTTCTTT. It specifies CASSLVGGPTEAFF.